This section outlines one T cell receptor beta chain sequence together with its context. Its antigen is unidentified. Trimming pared 4 bases from V and 2 bases from J, leaving 14 bases between. Germline CDR1 and CDR2: SGDLS and YYNGEE. CDR3 length: 15 residues. The source of the sample is a study of T-cell reconstitution after alpha-beta-depleted transplantation in children. Study-wide points: After one year, T-cell counts and TCRbeta diversity mostly came from new T cells. Reportedly, roughly two months post-transplant, alpha-beta T cells arose from several hundred expanded graft clones.

A TCRbeta library incorporating unique molecular identifiers was prepared. A single record per CDR3 protein comes from TCRdb applying MiXCR to the PCR reads. The table lists under 50,000 distinct CDR3 sequences, around 50% of them singletons. The rearrangement links TRBV9 to TRBJ2-3, with D uncertain. The sample was peripheral blood, taken before TCRalphabeta/CD19-depleted stem cell transplant. The TCR originated in a boy younger than two with SCID, due to receive a stem cell transplant. In DNA, the CDR3 is TGTGCCAGCAGCTCTAGTGGGGTTTTCACAGATACGCAGTATTTT. Its protein is CASSSSGVFTDTQYF.